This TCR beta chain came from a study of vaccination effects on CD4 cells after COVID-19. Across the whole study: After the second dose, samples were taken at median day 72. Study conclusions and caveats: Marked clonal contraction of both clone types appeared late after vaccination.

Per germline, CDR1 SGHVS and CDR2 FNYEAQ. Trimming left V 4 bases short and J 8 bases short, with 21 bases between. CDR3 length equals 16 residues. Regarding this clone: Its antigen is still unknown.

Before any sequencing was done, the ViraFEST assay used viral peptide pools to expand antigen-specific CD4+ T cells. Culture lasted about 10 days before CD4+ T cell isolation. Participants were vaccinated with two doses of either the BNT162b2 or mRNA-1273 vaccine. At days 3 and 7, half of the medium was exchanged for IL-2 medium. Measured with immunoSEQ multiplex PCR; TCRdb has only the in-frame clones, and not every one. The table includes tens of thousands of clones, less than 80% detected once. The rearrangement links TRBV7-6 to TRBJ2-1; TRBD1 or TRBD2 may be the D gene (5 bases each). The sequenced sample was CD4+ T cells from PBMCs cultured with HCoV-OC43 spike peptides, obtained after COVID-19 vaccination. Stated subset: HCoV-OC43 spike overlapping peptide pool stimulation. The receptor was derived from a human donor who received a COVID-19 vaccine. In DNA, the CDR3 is TGTGCCAGCAGCTCCCTCGACAGAGGGGATCTCGATGAGCAGTTCTTC. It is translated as CASSSLDRGDLDEQFF.